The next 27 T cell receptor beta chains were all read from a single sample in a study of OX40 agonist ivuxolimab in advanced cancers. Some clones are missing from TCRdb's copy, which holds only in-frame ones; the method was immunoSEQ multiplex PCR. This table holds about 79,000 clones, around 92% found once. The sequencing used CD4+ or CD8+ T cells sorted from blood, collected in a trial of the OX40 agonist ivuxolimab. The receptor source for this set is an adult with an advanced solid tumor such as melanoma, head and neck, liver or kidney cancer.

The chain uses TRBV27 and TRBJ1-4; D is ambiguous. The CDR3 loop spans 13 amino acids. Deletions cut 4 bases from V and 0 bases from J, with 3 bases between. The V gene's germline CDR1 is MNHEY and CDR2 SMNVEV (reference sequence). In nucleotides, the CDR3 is TGTGCCAGCAGTTCTGCAACTAATGAAAAACTGTTTTTT. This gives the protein CASSSATNEKLFF.

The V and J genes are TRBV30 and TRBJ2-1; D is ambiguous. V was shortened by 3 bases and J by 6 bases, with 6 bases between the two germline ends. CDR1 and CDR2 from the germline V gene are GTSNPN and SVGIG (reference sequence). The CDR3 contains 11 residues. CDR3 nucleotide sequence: TGTGCCTGGAGCGTTAGCAATGAGCAGTTCTTC. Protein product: CAWSVSNEQFF.

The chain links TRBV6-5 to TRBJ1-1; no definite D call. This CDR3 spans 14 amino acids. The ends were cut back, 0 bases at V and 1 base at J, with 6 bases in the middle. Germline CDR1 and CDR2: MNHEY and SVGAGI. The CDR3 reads CASSYSYRNTEAFF. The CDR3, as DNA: TGTGCCAGCAGTTACTCTTACAGGAACACTGAAGCTTTCTTT.

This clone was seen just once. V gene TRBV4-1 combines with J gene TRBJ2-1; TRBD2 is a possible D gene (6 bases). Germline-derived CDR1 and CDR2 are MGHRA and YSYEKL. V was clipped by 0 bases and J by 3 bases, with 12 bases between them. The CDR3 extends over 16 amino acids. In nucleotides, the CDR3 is TGCGCCAGCAGCCAAGAAGTTGGGGGAGGCTACAATGAGCAGTTCTTC. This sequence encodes CASSQEVGGGYNEQFF.

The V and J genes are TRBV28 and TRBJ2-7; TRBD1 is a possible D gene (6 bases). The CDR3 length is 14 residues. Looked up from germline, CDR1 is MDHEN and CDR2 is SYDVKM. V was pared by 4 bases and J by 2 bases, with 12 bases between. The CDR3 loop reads CASSSSGQPYEQYF. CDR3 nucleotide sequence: TGTGCCAGCAGTTCCTCCGGACAGCCCTACGAGCAGTACTTC.

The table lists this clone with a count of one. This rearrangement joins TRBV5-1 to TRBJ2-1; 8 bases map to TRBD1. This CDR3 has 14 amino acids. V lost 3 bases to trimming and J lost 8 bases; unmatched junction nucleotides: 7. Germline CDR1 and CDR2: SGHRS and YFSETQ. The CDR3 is CASSYRDRRDEQFF. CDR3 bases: TGCGCCAGCAGCTACCGGGACAGGAGGGATGAGCAGTTCTTC.

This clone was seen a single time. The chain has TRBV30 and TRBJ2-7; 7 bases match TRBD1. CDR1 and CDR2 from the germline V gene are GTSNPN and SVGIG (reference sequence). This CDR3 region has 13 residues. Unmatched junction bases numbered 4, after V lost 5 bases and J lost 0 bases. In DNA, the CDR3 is TGTGCCTGGGGACAGGAACCCTCCTACGAGCAGTACTTC. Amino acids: CAWGQEPSYEQYF. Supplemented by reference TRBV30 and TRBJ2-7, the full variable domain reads SQTIHQWPATLVQPVGSPLSLECTVEGTSNPNLYWYRQAAGRGLQLLFYSVGIGQISSEVPQNLSASRPQDRQFILSSKKLLLSDSGFYLCAWGQEPSYEQYFGPGTRLTVT.

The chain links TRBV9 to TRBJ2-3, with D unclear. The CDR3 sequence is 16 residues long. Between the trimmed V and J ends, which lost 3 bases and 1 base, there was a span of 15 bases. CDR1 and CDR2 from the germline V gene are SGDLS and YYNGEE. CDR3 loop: CASSARPAGRTDTQYF. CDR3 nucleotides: TGTGCCAGCAGCGCGAGACCCGCCGGACGCACAGATACGCAGTATTTT.

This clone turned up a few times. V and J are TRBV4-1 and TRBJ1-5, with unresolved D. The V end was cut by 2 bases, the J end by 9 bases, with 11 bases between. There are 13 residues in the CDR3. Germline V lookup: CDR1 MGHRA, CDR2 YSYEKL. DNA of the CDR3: TGCGCCAGCAGCCAAATCGGGAGGCCGCCCCAGCATTTT. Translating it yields CASSQIGRPPQHF.

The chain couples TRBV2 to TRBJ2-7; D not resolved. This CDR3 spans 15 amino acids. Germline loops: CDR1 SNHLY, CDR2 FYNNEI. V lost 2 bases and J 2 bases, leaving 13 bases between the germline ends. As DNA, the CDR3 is TGTGCCAGCAGTGAAAATTTAGCCCCCACCTACGAGCAGTACTTC. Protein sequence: CASSENLAPTYEQYF.

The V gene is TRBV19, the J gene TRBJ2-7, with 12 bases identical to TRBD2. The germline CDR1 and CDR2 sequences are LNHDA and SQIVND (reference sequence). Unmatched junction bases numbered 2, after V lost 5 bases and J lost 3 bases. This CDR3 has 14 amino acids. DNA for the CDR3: TGTGCCAGTAGTCGGACTAGCGGGGTCTACGAGCAGTACTTC. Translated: CASSRTSGVYEQYF. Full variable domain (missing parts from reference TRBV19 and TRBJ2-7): DGGITQSPKYLFRKEGQNVTLSCEQNLNHDAMYWYRQDPGQGLRLIYYSQIVNDFQKGDIAEGYSVSREKKESFPLTVTSAQKNPTAFYLCASSRTSGVYEQYFGPGTRLTVT.

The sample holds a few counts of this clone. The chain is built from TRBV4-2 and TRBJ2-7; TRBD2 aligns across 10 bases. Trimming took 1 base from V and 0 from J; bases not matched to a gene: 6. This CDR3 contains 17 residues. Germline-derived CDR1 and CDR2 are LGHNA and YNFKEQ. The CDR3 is CASSQGPSGRYSYEQYF. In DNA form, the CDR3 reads TGTGCCAGCAGCCAAGGTCCTAGCGGGAGATACTCCTACGAGCAGTACTTC.

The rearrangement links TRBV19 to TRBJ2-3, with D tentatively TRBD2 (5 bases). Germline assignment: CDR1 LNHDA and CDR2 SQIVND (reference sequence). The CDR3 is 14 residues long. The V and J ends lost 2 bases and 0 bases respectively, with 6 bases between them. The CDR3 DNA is TGTGCCAGTAGTATACCTAGCAGCACAGATACGCAGTATTTT. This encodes CASSIPSSTDTQYF.

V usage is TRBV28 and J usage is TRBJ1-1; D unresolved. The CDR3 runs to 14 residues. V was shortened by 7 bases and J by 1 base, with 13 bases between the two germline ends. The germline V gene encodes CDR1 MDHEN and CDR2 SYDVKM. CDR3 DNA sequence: TGTGCCAGCACCCCCTCGCTGGGGAACACTGAAGCTTTCTTT. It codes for CASTPSLGNTEAFF.

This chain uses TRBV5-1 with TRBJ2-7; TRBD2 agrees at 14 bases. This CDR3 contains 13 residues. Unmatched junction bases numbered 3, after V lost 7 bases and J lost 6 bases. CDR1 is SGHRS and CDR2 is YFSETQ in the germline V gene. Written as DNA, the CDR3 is TGCGCCAGCCGACTAGCGGGAGGGCGCGAGCAGTACTTC. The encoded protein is CASRLAGGREQYF.

Written as DNA, the CDR3 is TGTGCCAGCTCACCTGGGAATTTACCGGGTACCTACGAGCAGTACTTC. It translates to CASSPGNLPGTYEQYF. The chain couples TRBV18 to TRBJ2-7; unclear D gene. Germline lookup yields CDR1 KGHSH and CDR2 LQKENI. This CDR3 is built from 16 residues. V was trimmed by 3 bases and J by 2 bases, leaving 17 bases between them.

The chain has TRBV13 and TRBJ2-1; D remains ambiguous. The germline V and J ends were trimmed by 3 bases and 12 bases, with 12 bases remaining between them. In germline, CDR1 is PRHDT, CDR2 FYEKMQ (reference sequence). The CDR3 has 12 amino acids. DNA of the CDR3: TGTGCCAGCAGCTTCTTACCCCCCGGGCAGTTCTTC. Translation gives CASSFLPPGQFF.

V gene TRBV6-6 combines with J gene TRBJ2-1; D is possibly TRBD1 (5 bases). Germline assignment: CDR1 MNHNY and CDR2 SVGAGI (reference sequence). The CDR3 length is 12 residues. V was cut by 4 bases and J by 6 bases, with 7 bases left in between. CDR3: CASSSTVNEQFF. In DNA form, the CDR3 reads TGTGCCAGCAGTTCGACAGTCAATGAGCAGTTCTTC.

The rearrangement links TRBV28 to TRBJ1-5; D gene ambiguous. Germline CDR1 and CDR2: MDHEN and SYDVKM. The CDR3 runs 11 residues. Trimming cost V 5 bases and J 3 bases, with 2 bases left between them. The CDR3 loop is CASSPNQPQHF. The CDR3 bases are TGTGCCAGCAGTCCCAATCAGCCCCAGCATTTT.

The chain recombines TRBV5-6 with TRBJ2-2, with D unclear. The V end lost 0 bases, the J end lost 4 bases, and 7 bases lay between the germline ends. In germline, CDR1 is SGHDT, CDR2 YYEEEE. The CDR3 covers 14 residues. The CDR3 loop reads CASSLGHGTGELFF. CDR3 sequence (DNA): TGTGCCAGCAGCTTGGGGCACGGCACCGGGGAGCTGTTTTTT.

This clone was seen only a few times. CDR3 sequence (DNA): TGTGCCAGCGAGGGACTTCAAGAGACCCAGTACTTC. Protein: CASEGLQETQYF. The chain combines TRBV2 with TRBJ2-5; possible D gene TRBD2, 6 bases. From germline, CDR1 is SNHLY and CDR2 FYNNEI. Trimming took off 8 bases at V and 2 bases at J, with 9 bases between the two ends. This CDR3 contains 12 residues.

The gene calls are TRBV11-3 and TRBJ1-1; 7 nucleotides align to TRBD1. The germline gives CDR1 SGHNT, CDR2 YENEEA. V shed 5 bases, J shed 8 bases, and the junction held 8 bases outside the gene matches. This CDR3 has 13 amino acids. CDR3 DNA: TGTGCCAGCAGCCGAATGACAGGGACAGAAGCTTTCTTT. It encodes CASSRMTGTEAFF.

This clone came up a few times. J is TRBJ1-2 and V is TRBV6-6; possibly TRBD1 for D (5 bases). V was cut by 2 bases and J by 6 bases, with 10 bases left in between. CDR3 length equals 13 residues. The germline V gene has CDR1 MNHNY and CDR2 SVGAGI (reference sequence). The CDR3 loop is CASSYVGTDGYTF. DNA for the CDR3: TGTGCCAGCAGTTACGTGGGGACTGATGGCTACACCTTC.

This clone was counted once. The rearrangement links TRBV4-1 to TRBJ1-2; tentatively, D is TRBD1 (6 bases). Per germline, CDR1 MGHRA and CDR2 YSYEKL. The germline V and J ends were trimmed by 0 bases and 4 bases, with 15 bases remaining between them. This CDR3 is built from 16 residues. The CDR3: CASSQDPNGGLYGYTF. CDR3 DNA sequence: TGCGCCAGCAGCCAAGATCCTAACGGGGGGCTCTATGGCTACACCTTC.

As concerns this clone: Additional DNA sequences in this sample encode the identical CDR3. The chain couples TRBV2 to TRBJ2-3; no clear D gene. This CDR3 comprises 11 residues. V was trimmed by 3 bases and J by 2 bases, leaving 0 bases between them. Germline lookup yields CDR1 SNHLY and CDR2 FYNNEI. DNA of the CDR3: TGTGCCAGCAGTGACACAGATACGCAGTATTTT. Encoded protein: CASSDTDTQYF.

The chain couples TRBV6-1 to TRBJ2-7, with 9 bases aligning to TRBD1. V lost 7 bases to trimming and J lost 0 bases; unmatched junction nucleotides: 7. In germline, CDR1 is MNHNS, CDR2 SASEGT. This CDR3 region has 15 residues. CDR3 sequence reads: CASTTGQGLSYEQYF. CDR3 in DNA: TGTGCCAGCACCACGGGACAGGGACTCTCCTACGAGCAGTACTTC.

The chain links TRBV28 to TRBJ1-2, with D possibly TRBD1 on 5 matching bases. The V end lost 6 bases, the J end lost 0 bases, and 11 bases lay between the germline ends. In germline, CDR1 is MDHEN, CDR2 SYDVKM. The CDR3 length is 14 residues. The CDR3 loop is CASRPTDPNYGYTF. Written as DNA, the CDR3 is TGTGCCAGCAGACCGACAGACCCTAACTATGGCTACACCTTC.